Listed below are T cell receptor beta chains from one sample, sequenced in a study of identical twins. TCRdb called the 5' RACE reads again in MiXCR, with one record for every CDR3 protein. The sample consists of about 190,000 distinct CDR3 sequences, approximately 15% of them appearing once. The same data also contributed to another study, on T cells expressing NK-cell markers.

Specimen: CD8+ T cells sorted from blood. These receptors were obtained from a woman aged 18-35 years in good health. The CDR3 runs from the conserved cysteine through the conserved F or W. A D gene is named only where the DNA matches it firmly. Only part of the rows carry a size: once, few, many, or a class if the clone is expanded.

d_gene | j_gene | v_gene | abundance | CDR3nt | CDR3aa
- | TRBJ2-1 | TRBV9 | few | TGTGCCAGCGAGAGTAGGGGGGAGCAGTTCTTC | CASESRGEQFF
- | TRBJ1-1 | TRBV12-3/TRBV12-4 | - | TGTGCCAGCAGTTTCTGGGGTGAAGCTTTCTTT | CASSFWGEAFF
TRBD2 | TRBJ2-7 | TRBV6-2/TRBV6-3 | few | TGTGCCAGCAGTTACGCGGGACTAGGGTTGAACGAGCAGTACTTC | CASSYAGLGLNEQYF
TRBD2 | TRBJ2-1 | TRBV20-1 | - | TGCAGTGCTAGAGACCCTTTAGCGGGGAGCTCCTACAATGAGCAGTTCTTC | CSARDPLAGSSYNEQFF
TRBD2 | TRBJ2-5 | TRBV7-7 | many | TGTGCCAGCAGCTTAGGACTAGCGAAAGAGACCCAGTACTTC | CASSLGLAKETQYF
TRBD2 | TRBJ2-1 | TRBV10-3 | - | TGTGCCATCAGTGAGTGGCAGGGAGGGGTCAATGAGCAGTTCTTC | CAISEWQGGVNEQFF
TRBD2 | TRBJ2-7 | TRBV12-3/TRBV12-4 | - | TGTGCCAGCAGTTACGGGGGGGGGTTCTACGAGCAGTACTTC | CASSYGGGFYEQYF
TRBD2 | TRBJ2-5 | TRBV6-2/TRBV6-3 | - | TGTGCCACCACTAGCGGAGCGGAGACCCAGTACTTC | CATTSGAETQYF
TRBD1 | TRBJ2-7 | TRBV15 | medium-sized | TGTGCCACCAGCAGTCGCACAGGGGCCTACGAGCAGTACTTC | CATSSRTGAYEQYF
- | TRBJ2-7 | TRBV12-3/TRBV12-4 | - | TGTGCCAGCAGTTGGACGGTAAATGAGCAGTACTTC | CASSWTVNEQYF
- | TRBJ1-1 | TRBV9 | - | TGTGCCAGCAGCGCCCCTGGGCTTGCTGAAGCTTTCTTT | CASSAPGLAEAFF
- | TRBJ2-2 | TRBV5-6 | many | TGTGCCAGCAGCCCTGGGGCAGGGGACACCGGGGAGCTGTTTTTT | CASSPGAGDTGELFF
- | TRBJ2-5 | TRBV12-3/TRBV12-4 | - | TGTGCCAGCAGTTTAGGGCGGACCCAAGAGACCCAGTACTTC | CASSLGRTQETQYF
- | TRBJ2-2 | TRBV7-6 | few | TGTGCCAGCAGCTTAGGTGGGACGTACACCGGGGAGCTGTTTTTT | CASSLGGTYTGELFF
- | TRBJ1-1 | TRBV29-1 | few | TGCAGCGTTGAAGCAGAGAACACTGAAGCTTTCTTT | CSVEAENTEAFF
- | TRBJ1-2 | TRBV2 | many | TGTGCCAGCGTTCTCCTTCCTGGCTACACCTTC | CASVLLPGYTF
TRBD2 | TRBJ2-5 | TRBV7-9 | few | TGTGCCAGCAGCTCTATCGGGACTAGCGGTCAAGAGACCCAGTACTTC | CASSSIGTSGQETQYF
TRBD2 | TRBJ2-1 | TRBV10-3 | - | TGTGCCATCAGTGAGTCGGGGCTAGCGGGGTACAATGAGCAGTTCTTC | CAISESGLAGYNEQFF
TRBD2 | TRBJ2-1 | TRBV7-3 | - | TGTGCCAGCAGCTTAACTAGCGGGGGTGACAATGAGCAGTTCTTC | CASSLTSGGDNEQFF
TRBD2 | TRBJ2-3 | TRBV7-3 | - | TGTGCCAGCAGCTTAGTCCGCGGGGGGACAGATACGCAGTATTTT | CASSLVRGGTDTQYF
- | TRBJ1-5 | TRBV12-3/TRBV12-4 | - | TGTGCCAGCAGTTTAACGGCTAATAGCAATCAGCCCCAGCATTTT | CASSLTANSNQPQHF
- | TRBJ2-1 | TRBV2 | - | TGTGCCAGCAGTGGTTACCCCTACAATGAGCAGTTCTTC | CASSGYPYNEQFF
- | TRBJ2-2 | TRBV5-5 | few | TGTGCCAGCAGCCCGGGACAAATGAACACCGGGGAGCTGTTTTTT | CASSPGQMNTGELFF
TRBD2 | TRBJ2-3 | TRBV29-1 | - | TGCAGCGTTGGGGGACTAGCGGGAGACAAGTCAGATACGCAGTATTTT | CSVGGLAGDKSDTQYF
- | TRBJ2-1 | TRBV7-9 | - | TGTGCCAGCAGCTTATCGGGGGGCACTGAGCAGTTCTTC | CASSLSGGTEQFF
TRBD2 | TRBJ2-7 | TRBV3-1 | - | TGTGCCAGCAGCCAAGACGCTAGCGGGAGCGAGCAGTACTTC | CASSQDASGSEQYF
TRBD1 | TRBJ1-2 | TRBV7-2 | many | TGTGCCAGCAGCCCCGTCCGGGACAGTCGGGGCTACACCTTC | CASSPVRDSRGYTF
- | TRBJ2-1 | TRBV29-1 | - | TGCAGCGCTGAGGACAATGAGCAGTTCTTC | CSAEDNEQFF
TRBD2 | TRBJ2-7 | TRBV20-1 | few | TGCAGTGCTAGAGATCTCGGGATAGCGGGGAGGTCTGCATCCTACGAGCAGTACTTC | CSARDLGIAGRSASYEQYF
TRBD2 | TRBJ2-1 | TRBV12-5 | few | TGTGCTAGTGGTTCCCGACTAGCGGGAGGCCTCTCCTACAATGAGCAGTTCTTC | CASGSRLAGGLSYNEQFF
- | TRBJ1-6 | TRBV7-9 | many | TGTGCCAGCAGCGCGGGGGAGGGGTCCTACTATAATTCACCCCTCCACTTT | CASSAGEGSYYNSPLHF
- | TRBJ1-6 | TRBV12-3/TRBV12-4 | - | TGTGCCAGCAGTTTCTGGCTTAATTCACCCCTCCACTTT | CASSFWLNSPLHF
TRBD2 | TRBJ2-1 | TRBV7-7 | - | TGTGCCAGCAGCTCAGGACTAGCGTCCTACAATGAGCAGTTCTTC | CASSSGLASYNEQFF
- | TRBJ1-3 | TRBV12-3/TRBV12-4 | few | TGTGCCAGCAGTTTAAGAGGTACCGGAAACACCATATATTTT | CASSLRGTGNTIYF
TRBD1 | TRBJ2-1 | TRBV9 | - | TGTGCCAGCAGCGCAGGGGGCGCGGAGTACAATGAGCAGTTCTTC | CASSAGGAEYNEQFF
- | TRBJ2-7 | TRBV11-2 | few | TGTGCCAGCAGCCCAAGCGCAACACACGAGCAGTACTTC | CASSPSATHEQYF
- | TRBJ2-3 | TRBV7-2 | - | TGTGCCAGCAGGCCGGACCCCCAGGATACGCAGTATTTT | CASRPDPQDTQYF
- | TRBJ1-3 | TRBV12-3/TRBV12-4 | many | TGTGCCAGCAGTTTAGACGGTCCCTCTGGAAACACCATATATTTT | CASSLDGPSGNTIYF
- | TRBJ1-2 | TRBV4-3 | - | TGCGCCAGCAGCCAAGATTTGGGGAATTCTTATGGCTACACCTTC | CASSQDLGNSYGYTF
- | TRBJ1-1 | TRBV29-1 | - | TGCAGCGTTCCCGGCTCCGGAGGTGAAGCTTTCTTT | CSVPGSGGEAFF
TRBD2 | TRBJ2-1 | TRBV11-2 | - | TGTGCCAGCAGAGGACCGAGACTAGCCCCACCCTATGAGCAGTTCTTC | CASRGPRLAPPYEQFF
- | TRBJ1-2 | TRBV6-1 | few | TGTGCCAGCAGTGAAGCGCTCGGGGGCCTTAACTATGGCTACACCTTC | CASSEALGGLNYGYTF
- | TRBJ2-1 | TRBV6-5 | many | TGTGCCAGCAGTTACTCAGCGAACAATGAGCAGTTCTTC | CASSYSANNEQFF
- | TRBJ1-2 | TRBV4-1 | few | TGCGCCAGCAGCCATCCCACAGGGCGGGGCGGCTACACCTTC | CASSHPTGRGGYTF
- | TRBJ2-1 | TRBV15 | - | TGTGCCACCAGCTCTGCGGGGAGAGCTGAGCAGTTCTTC | CATSSAGRAEQFF
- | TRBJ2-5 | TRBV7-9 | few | TGTGCCAGCAGCTTGGCAGAACGAGAGACCCAGTACTTC | CASSLAERETQYF
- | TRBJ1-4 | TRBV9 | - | TGTGCCAGCAGCGGGGGTGAAAAACTGTTTTTT | CASSGGEKLFF
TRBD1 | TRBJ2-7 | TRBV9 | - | TGTGCCAGCAGCTTCGGGACAGGGAACGAGCAGTACTTC | CASSFGTGNEQYF
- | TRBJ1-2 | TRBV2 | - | TGTGCCACCTATTACTTTACAGGGAACTATGGCTACACCTTC | CATYYFTGNYGYTF
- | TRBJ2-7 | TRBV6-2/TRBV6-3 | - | TGTGCCAGCAGTCCATTGACGGACGCGGTTTACGAGCAGTACTTC | CASSPLTDAVYEQYF
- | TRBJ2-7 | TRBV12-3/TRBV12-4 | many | TGTGCCAGCAGGGGCCCTGGGGCCGAGCAGTACTTC | CASRGPGAEQYF
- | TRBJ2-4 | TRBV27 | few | TGTGCCAGCAGTGACCCCGGGGCCACAAACATTCAGTACTTC | CASSDPGATNIQYF
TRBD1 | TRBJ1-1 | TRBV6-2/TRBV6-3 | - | TGTGCCAGCAGTTTCCTGGGACAGCTGATGAACACTGAAGCTTTCTTT | CASSFLGQLMNTEAFF
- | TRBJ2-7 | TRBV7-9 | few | TGTGCCAGCAGCTTAGAGGAATTAGGCTACGAGCAGTACTTC | CASSLEELGYEQYF
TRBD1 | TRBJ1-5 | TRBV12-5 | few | TGTGCTAGTGGTCCCGGACAGGGCTTTAATAGCAATCAGCCCCAGCATTTT | CASGPGQGFNSNQPQHF
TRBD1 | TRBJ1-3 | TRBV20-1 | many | TGCAGTGCTAGAGATGGGCTACAGGGGGATGGTGGAAACACCATATATTTT | CSARDGLQGDGGNTIYF
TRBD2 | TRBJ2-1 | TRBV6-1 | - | TGTGCCAGCAGCTCCGGACTAGCGGACTACAATGAGCAGTTCTTC | CASSSGLADYNEQFF
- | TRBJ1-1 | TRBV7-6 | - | TGTGCCAGCAGCTTAGTTCACGGTAACACTGAAGCTTTCTTT | CASSLVHGNTEAFF
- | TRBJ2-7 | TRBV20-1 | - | TGCAGTGCTCACAGGGAGCCTGAACCTCCCTACGAGCAGTACTTC | CSAHREPEPPYEQYF